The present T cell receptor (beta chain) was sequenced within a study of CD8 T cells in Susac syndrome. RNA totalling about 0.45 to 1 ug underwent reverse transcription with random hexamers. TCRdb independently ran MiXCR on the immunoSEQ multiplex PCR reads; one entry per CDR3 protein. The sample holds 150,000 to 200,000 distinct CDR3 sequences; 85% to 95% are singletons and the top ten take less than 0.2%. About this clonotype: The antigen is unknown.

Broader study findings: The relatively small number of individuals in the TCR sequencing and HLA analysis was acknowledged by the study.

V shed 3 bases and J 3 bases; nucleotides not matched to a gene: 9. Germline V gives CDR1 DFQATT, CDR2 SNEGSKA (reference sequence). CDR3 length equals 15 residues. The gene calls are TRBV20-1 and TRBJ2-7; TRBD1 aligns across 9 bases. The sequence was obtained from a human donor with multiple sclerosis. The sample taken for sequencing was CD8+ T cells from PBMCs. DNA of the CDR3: TGCAGTGCTAGGCCCGTGGGACAGGGCAGCTACGAGCAGTACTTC. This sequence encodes CSARPVGQGSYEQYF.